The clone carrying this TCR beta chain has a handful of counts. Antigen: not known. The sample originates from a study of T cells after posttransplantation cyclophosphamide. Findings and limits, study-wide: Recipient CMV seropositivity and CMV reactivation strongly tracked TRB clonality. TRB overlap between skin or GI tissue T cells and blood was limited.

Between the trimmed V and J ends, which lost 4 bases and 5 bases, there was a span of 11 bases. The V gene's germline CDR1 is LNHDA and CDR2 SQIVND (reference sequence). The CDR3 sequence is 13 residues long. Measured with immunoSEQ multiplex PCR; TCRdb has only the in-frame clones, and not every one. The repertoire has 12,000 or so clones, 2% to 2.5% of them found once; the top ten carry around a sixth. Busulfan-fludarabine conditioning, marrow transplant, and cyclophosphamide on days +3 and +4 were administered. The TCR sequence derives from a male patient between 25 and 39 years old who received an allogeneic stem cell transplant from a related donor, was CMV-positive, and had no GVHD. Part of the T cells may come from the graft donor. V is TRBV19 and J is TRBJ1-2; no reliable D call. The input for sequencing was PBMCs, taken after allogeneic stem cell transplant with posttransplant cyclophosphamide. CDR3 nucleotide sequence: TGTGCCAGTAGTACCCTCCCCCAGTATGGCTACACCTTC. Amino acid sequence: CASSTLPQYGYTF.